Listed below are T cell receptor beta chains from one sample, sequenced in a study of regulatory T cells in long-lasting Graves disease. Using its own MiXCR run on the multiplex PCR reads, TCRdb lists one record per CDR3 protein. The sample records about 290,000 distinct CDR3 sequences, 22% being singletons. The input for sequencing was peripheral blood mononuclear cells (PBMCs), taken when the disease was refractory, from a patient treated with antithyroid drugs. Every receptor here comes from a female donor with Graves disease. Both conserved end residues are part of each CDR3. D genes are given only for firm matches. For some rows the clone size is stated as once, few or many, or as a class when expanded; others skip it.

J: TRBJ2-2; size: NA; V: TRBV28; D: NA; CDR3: CASTPYRDLAEGELFF; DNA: TGTGCCAGCACCCCCTACCGGGACCTAGCAGAGGGGGAGCTGTTTTTT
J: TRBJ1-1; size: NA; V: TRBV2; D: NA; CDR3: CASGEGLNTEAFF; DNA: TGTGCCAGCGGGGAAGGGCTGAACACTGAAGCTTTCTTT
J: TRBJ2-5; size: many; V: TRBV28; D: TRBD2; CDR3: CASSSGLEETQYF; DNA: TGTGCCAGCAGCTCGGGACTAGAAGAGACCCAGTACTTC
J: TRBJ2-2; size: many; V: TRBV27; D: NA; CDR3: CASSWGGTGELFF; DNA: TGTGCCAGCAGTTGGGGAGGTACCGGGGAGCTGTTTTTT
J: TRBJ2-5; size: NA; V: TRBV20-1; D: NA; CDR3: CSARLYAGGETQYF; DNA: TGCAGTGCCCGCCTTTACGCGGGCGGGGAGACCCAGTACTTC
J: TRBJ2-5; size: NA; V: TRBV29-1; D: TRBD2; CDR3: CSGSGTSPRKAQYF; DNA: TGCAGCGGATCCGGGACTAGCCCGAGGAAGGCCCAGTACTTC
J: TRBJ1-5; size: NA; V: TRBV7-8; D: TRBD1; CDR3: CASSLGDRVEDQPQHF; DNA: TGTGCCAGCAGCTTAGGGGACAGGGTCGAAGATCAGCCCCAGCATTTT
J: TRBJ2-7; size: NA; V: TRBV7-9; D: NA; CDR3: CASSLATTDNKF; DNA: TGTGCCAGCAGCTTAGCGACCACGGACAACAAGTTC
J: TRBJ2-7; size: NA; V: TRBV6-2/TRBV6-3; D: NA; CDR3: CASSRYSYYEQYF; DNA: TGTGCCAGCAGTCGGTACAGTTACTACGAGCAGTACTTC
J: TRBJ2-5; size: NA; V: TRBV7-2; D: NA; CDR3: CASSLVSQQETQYF; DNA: TGTGCCAGCAGCTTAGTGTCCCAGCAAGAGACCCAGTACTTC
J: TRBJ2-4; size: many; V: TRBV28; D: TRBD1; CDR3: CASSGTGTVAKNIQYF; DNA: TGTGCCAGCAGTGGCACCGGGACAGTAGCCAAAAACATTCAGTACTTC
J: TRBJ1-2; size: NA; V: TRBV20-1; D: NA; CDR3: CSVESGDYGYTF; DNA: TGCAGTGTTGAATCGGGAGACTATGGCTACACCTTC
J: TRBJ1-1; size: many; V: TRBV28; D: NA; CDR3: CASGWQENKAFF; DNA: TGTGCCAGCGGCTGGCAAGAGAACAAAGCTTTCTTT
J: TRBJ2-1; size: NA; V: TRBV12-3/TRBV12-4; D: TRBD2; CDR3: CASSFRLAGGNEQFF; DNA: TGTGCCAGCAGTTTCCGGCTAGCGGGAGGAAATGAGCAGTTCTTC
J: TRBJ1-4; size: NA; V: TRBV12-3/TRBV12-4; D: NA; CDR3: CASSPGVGAQEKLFF; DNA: TGTGCCAGCAGCCCCGGGGTGGGGGCCCAAGAAAAACTGTTTTTT
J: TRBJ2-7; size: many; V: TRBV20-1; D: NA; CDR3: CSASKPAYEQYF; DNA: TGCAGTGCTAGTAAGCCAGCCTACGAGCAGTACTTC
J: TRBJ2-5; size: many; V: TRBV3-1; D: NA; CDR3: CASSPPSGISETQYF; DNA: TGTGCCAGCAGCCCACCCTCAGGGATTTCAGAGACCCAGTACTTC
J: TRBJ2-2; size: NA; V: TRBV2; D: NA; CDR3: CASSYSGGTGGELFF; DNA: TGTGCCAGCAGTTACTCGGGCGGGACGGGCGGGGAGCTGTTTTTT
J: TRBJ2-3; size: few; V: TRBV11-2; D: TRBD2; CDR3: CASSLDSSSGADTQYF; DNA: TGTGCCAGCAGCTTAGATTCATCTAGCGGGGCGGATACGCAGTATTTT
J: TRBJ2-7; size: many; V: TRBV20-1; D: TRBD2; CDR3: CSASGRVAYEQYF; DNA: TGCAGTGCCAGCGGGAGGGTGGCCTACGAGCAGTACTTC
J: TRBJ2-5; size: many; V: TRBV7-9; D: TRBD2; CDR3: CASSWGLPGETQYF; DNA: TGTGCCAGCAGTTGGGGACTACCAGGAGAGACCCAGTACTTC
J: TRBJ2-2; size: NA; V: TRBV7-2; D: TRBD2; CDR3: CASSAYSGGTGELFF; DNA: TGTGCCAGCAGCGCCTATAGCGGGGGAACCGGGGAGCTGTTTTTT
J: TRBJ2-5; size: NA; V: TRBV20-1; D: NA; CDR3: CSASMGLGAQYF; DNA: TGCAGTGCTAGTATGGGACTTGGGGCCCAGTACTTC
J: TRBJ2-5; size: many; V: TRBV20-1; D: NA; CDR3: CSARASETQYF; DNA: TGCAGTGCTAGAGCCTCAGAGACCCAGTACTTC
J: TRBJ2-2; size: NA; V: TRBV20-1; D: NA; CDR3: CSARGGNGELFF; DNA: TGCAGTGCTAGAGGGGGGAACGGGGAGCTGTTTTTT
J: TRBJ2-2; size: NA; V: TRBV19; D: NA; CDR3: CASSRKQNTGELFF; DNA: TGTGCCAGTTCGCGGAAACAGAACACCGGGGAGCTGTTTTTT
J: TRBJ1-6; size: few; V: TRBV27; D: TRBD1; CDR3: CASGARGRSPLHF; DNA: TGTGCCTCCGGGGCCAGGGGGCGTTCACCCCTCCACTTT
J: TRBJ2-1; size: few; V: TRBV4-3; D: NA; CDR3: CASSQWGPYNEQFF; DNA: TGCGCCAGCAGCCAATGGGGGCCCTACAATGAGCAGTTCTTC
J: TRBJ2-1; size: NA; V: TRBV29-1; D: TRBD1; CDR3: CSVVRDSDNEQFF; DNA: TGCAGCGTTGTACGGGACAGTGACAATGAGCAGTTCTTC
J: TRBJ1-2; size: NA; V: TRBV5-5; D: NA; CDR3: CASGSANYGYTF; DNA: TGTGCCAGCGGATCAGCTAACTATGGCTACACCTTC
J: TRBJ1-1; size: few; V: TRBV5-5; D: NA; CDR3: CASSLGADTEAFF; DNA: TGTGCCAGCAGCTTGGGTGCTGACACTGAAGCTTTCTTT
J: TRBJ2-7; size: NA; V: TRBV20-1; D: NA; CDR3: CSASGQGGYEQYF; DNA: TGCAGTGCTAGTGGTCAGGGAGGCTACGAGCAGTACTTC
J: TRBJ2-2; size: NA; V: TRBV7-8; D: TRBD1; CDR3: CASSLPTGGIGGELFF; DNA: TGTGCCAGCAGCTTACCGACAGGGGGGATAGGCGGGGAGCTGTTTTTT
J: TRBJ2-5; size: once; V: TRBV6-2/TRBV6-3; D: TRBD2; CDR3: CTSSYGAGAAEETQYF; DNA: TGTACCAGCAGTTACGGGGCGGGAGCGGCAGAAGAGACCCAGTACTTC
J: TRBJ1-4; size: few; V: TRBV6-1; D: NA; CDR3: CASGRGGEKLFF; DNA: TGTGCCAGCGGCAGGGGAGGTGAAAAACTGTTTTTT
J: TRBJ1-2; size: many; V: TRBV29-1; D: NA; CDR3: CSVEFRLNYGYTF; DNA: TGCAGCGTTGAATTTCGGCTGAACTATGGCTACACCTTC
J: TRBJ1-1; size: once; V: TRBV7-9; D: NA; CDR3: CASSLIGGPNTEAFF; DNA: TGTGCCAGCAGCTTAATAGGGGGTCCGAACACTGAAGCTTTCTTT
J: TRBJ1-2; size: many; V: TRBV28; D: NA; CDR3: CASSSAGGDYGYTF; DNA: TGTGCCAGCAGTTCGGCTGGAGGGGACTATGGCTACACCTTC
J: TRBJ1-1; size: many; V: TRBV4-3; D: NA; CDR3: CASSQDHRATDTEAFF; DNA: TGCGCCAGCAGCCAAGATCACAGGGCCACCGACACTGAAGCTTTCTTT
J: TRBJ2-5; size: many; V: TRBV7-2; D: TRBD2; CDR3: CASSGGTTRRETQYF; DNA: TGTGCCAGCAGCGGCGGGACTACCCGGAGGGAGACCCAGTACTTC
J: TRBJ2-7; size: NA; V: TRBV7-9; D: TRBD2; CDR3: CASSLNSGDEQYF; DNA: TGTGCCAGCAGCCTTAATAGCGGGGACGAGCAGTACTTC
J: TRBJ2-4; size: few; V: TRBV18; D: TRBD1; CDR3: CASSPPGQGLAKNIQYF; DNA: TGTGCCAGCTCACCTCCGGGACAGGGGTTGGCCAAAAACATTCAGTACTTC
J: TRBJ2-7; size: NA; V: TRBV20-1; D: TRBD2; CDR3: CSADTLAGAHEQYF; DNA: TGCAGTGCAGACACACTAGCGGGAGCCCACGAGCAGTACTTC
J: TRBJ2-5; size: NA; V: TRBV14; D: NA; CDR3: CASSRMVETQYF; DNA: TGTGCCAGCTCCCGGATGGTTGAGACCCAGTACTTC
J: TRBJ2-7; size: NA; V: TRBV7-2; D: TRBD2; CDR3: CASSLVSLRGETYEQYF; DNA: TGTGCCAGCAGCTTAGTGTCACTGCGGGGGGAAACCTACGAGCAGTACTTC
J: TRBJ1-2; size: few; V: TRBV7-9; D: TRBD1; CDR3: CASSLVSGTGWDYGYTF; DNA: TGTGCCAGCAGCTTAGTGTCCGGGACAGGGTGGGACTATGGCTACACCTTC
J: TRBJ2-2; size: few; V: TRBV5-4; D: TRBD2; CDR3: CAGESGRGELFF; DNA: TGTGCCGGAGAGAGCGGGAGGGGGGAGCTGTTTTTT
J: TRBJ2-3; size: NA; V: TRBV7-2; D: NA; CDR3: CASSGSRDSPLTDTQYF; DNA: TGTGCCAGCAGCGGGAGTCGGGACTCGCCTCTCACAGATACGCAGTATTTT